These 18 T cell receptor beta chains came from one sample sequenced in a study of PD-L1 blockade in urothelial cancer. Sequenced by immunoSEQ multiplex PCR; TCRdb stores in-frame clones only, minus some. This sample carries 50,000 or so clones, approximately 75% of them seen once, and the ten largest clones take approximately 3.3%. Sample: PBMCs, taken around atezolizumab (anti-PD-L1) treatment. The receptors were sampled from a man aged 65-85 years with urothelial cancer.

The rearrangement joins TRBV25-1 to TRBJ2-5; TRBD2 might be the D (6 bases). In germline, CDR1 is MGHDK, CDR2 SYGVNS. The CDR3 loop spans 15 amino acids. Trimming removed 6 bases from V and 2 bases from J, with 16 bases in between. Here the CDR3 reads CASSPVRGKQETQYF. The CDR3, as DNA: TGTGCCAGCAGCCCTGTTCGGGGGAAACAAGAGACCCAGTACTTC.

This clone was seen once. The chain couples TRBV6-5 to TRBJ2-7; D possibly corresponds to TRBD1 (6 bases). Deletions cut 4 bases from V and 7 bases from J, with 14 bases between. This CDR3 has 13 residues. Germline V gives CDR1 MNHEY, CDR2 SVGAGI. For the CDR3, the DNA is TGTGCCAGCAGTTCTACAGGGTCTGGAGAGCAGTACTTC. As protein: CASSSTGSGEQYF.

This chain links TRBV5-6 with TRBJ2-5; tentatively, D is TRBD2 (6 bases). V shed 2 bases and J shed 5 bases, with 16 bases lying between them. In germline, CDR1 is SGHDT, CDR2 YYEEEE. The CDR3 runs 15 residues. The CDR3, as DNA: TGTGCCAGCAGCTTTCGGGACTCAATCCGGGAGACCCAGTACTTC. Translated, it gives CASSFRDSIRETQYF.

The chain couples TRBV18 to TRBJ1-4; maybe TRBD1 (5 bases). Trimming took 2 bases from V and 2 from J, leaving 9 bases between them. The CDR3 covers 15 residues. Germline V lookup: CDR1 KGHSH, CDR2 LQKENI. CDR3 DNA sequence: TGTGCCAGCTCACCATCGGGGGAGACTAATGAAAAACTGTTTTTT. Its protein is CASSPSGETNEKLFF.

This clone was seen more than once but under ten times. The chain carries TRBV18 and TRBJ2-5; 8 nucleotides align to TRBD1. V shed 4 bases, J shed 0 bases, and the junction held 1 base outside the gene matches. Germline CDR1 is KGHSH and CDR2 is LQKENI. The CDR3 covers 14 residues. In DNA form, the CDR3 reads TGTGCCAGCTCACGGACAGGGTACCAAGAGACCCAGTACTTC. This codes for CASSRTGYQETQYF.

This clone has only a few counts. The rearrangement uses TRBV19 and TRBJ2-3; 9 positions match TRBD1. The J segment lost 5 bases and the V segment lost 6 bases, leaving 9 bases of the junction unmatched. The CDR3 runs to 15 residues. The germline V gene encodes CDR1 LNHDA and CDR2 SQIVND (reference sequence). The CDR3 spells CASSPGTGTGDTQYF. The CDR3 bases are TGTGCCAGTAGCCCAGGGACAGGGACGGGAGATACGCAGTATTTT.

The chain couples TRBV7-2 to TRBJ2-3, with TRBD1 matching over 10 bases. The CDR3 runs to 14 residues. The germline V gene has CDR1 SGHTA and CDR2 FQGNSA. The V segment lost 3 bases and the J segment 9 bases; nucleotides outside the gene matches: 6. The CDR3 DNA sequence: TGTGCCAGCAGCTTGGGGACAGGGGCTCGCACGCAGTATTTT. Amino acid sequence: CASSLGTGARTQYF. Complete variable domain (other parts from reference TRBV7-2 and TRBJ2-3): GAGVSQSPSNKVTEKGKDVELRCDPISGHTALYWYRQSLGQGLEFLIYFQGNSAPDKSGLPSDRFSAERTGGSVSTLTIQRTQQEDSAVYLCASSLGTGARTQYFGPGTRLTVL.

The V call is TRBV12-5, the J call TRBJ2-5; a weak D match, TRBD1 (5 bases). CDR1 LGHNT and CDR2 FRNRAP come from the germline V gene. V shed 0 bases and J shed 4 bases, with 9 bases lying between them. This CDR3 comprises 14 residues. The CDR3 region is CASGLVVQGETQYF. The DNA for the CDR3 is TGTGCTAGTGGTTTGGTAGTCCAGGGAGAGACCCAGTACTTC.

This clone has just a few counts. The chain is built from TRBV30 and TRBJ1-3; D possibly corresponds to TRBD1 (5 bases). CDR3 size: 13 residues. The germline gives CDR1 GTSNPN, CDR2 SVGIG (reference sequence). Trimming took off 5 bases at V and 0 bases at J, with 8 bases between the two ends. CDR3 coding DNA: TGTGCCTGGGACAGACGCTCTGGAAACACCATATATTTT. This sequence encodes CAWDRRSGNTIYF. Filled out from reference TRBV30 and TRBJ1-3, the complete variable domain reads SQTIHQWPATLVQPVGSPLSLECTVEGTSNPNLYWYRQAAGRGLQLLFYSVGIGQISSEVPQNLSASRPQDRQFILSSKKLLLSDSGFYLCAWDRRSGNTIYFGEGSWLTVV.

The J gene is TRBJ1-1, the V gene TRBV7-2, with D hard to call. This CDR3 comprises 14 residues. Germline V gene data show CDR1 as SGHTA and CDR2 as FQGNSA. Trimming shortened V by 0 bases and J by 5 bases, and 10 bases separated the two germline ends. The CDR3 loop is CASSLAREATEAFF. In DNA, the CDR3 is TGTGCCAGCAGCTTAGCGCGGGAGGCGACTGAAGCTTTCTTT.

This chain joins TRBV6-5 and TRBJ1-5, with D perhaps matching TRBD1 (6 bases). Germline CDR1 is MNHEY and CDR2 is SVGAGI. CDR3 length equals 15 residues. The V and J ends lost 5 bases and 0 bases respectively, with 11 bases between them. CDR3 protein: CASSVDRNSNQPQHF. CDR3 bases: TGTGCCAGCAGTGTGGACAGAAATAGCAATCAGCCCCAGCATTTT.

The CDR3 DNA reads TGTGCCAGCAGTTTAAGGAGGGTCCAGTCCTACGAGCAGTACTTC. As protein: CASSLRRVQSYEQYF. This rearrangement joins TRBV28 to TRBJ2-7; D possibly corresponds to TRBD2 (6 bases). Trimming removed 2 bases from V and 1 base from J, with 12 bases in between. This CDR3 region has 15 residues. Germline V gene lookup returns CDR1 MDHEN and CDR2 SYDVKM.

J is TRBJ2-7 and V is TRBV6-5; weak D call: TRBD1 (5 bases). The V end was cut by 6 bases, the J end by 0 bases, with 15 bases between. CDR3 length: 15 residues. The germline V gene has CDR1 MNHEY and CDR2 SVGAGI. CDR3 region: CASRLNRKSSYEQYF. CDR3 nucleotides: TGTGCCAGCAGACTAAACAGGAAAAGCTCCTACGAGCAGTACTTC.

This clone was counted a few times. V is TRBV11-3 and J is TRBJ2-7; 10 bases are a match to TRBD2. Trimming at V came to 5 bases and at J to 12 bases, leaving 7 bases not matched to a gene. Germline lookup yields CDR1 SGHNT and CDR2 YENEEA. This CDR3 contains 12 residues. The CDR3: CASSATSGEAYF. The CDR3 DNA is TGTGCCAGCAGCGCCACTAGCGGGGAAGCGTACTTC.

This chain uses TRBV7-2 with TRBJ1-3, with a tentative D call TRBD1 (5 bases). This CDR3 region has 17 residues. V was pared by 0 bases and J by 1 base, with 13 bases between. Germline CDR1 and CDR2: SGHTA and FQGNSA. The CDR3 coding sequence is TGTGCCAGCAGCTTAGCGCTTTTGGGGCGATCTGGAAACACCATATATTTT. This codes for CASSLALLGRSGNTIYF.

The rearrangement uses TRBV28 and TRBJ2-7; D unresolved. Germline values: CDR1 MDHEN, CDR2 SYDVKM. Trimming took 4 bases from V and 6 from J, leaving 7 bases between them. The CDR3 has 11 residues. CDR3 residues: CASSSPGEQYF. CDR3 DNA sequence: TGTGCCAGCAGTTCCCCCGGCGAGCAGTACTTC.

This clone was observed once. V gene TRBV5-4 combines with J gene TRBJ2-3; tentatively, D is TRBD1 (6 bases). CDR1 and CDR2 (germline): SGHNT, YYREEE (reference sequence). The CDR3 spans 14 residues. Trimming removed 5 bases at V and 3 bases at J, with 13 bases between. The CDR3, as DNA: TGTGCCAGCAGTATAGGGCAGGGGACAGATACGCAGTATTTT. Amino acids: CASSIGQGTDTQYF.

The CDR3 protein is CASSPDSSYEQYF. Here the CDR3 DNA reads TGTGCCAGCTCACCAGACTCCTCCTACGAGCAGTACTTC. The V call is TRBV18, the J call TRBJ2-7, with D unresolved. This CDR3 is 13 amino acids long. V gave up 2 bases and J gave up 0 bases, with 5 bases separating them. CDR1 KGHSH and CDR2 LQKENI come from the germline V gene.